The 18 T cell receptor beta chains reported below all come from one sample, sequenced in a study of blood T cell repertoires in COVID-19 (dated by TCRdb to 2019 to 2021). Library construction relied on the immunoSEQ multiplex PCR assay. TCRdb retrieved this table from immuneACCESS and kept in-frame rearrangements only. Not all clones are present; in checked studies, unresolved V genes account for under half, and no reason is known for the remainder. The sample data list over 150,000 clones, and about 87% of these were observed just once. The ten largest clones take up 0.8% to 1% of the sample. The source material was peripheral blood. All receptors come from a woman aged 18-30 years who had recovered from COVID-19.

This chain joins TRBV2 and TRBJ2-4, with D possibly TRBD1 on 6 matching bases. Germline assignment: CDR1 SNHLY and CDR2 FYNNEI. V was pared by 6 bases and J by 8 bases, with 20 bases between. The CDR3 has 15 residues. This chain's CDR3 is CASRDPEQGEHIQYF. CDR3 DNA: TGTGCCAGCAGGGACCCCGAACAGGGAGAGCACATTCAGTACTTC.

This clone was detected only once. The CDR3: CATLTGGPYQETQYF. As DNA, the CDR3 is TGTGCCACTTTGACAGGGGGTCCGTACCAAGAGACCCAGTACTTC. The gene calls are TRBV10-3 and TRBJ2-5; 9 bases map to TRBD1. With 10 bases clipped from V and 0 bases from J, the junction kept 9 bases outside the gene matches. The CDR3 length is 15 residues. Germline V CDR1 and CDR2: ENHRY, SYGVKD.

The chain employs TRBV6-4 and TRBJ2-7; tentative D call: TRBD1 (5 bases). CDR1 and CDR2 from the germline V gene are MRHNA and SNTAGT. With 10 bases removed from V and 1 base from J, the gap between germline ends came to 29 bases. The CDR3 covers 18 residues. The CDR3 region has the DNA TGTGCCACCGCGTTACTCCCCGGGCCCACAGGTAGGTCCTACGAGCAGTACGTC. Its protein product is CATALLPGPTGRSYEQYV.

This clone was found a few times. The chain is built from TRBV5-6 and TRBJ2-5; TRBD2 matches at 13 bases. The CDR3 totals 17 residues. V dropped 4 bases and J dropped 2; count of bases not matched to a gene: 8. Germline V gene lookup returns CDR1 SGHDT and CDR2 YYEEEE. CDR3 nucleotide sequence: TGTGCCAGCAGCATCGGACTAGCGGGAGTGGGTCAAGAGACCCAGTACTTC. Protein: CASSIGLAGVGQETQYF.

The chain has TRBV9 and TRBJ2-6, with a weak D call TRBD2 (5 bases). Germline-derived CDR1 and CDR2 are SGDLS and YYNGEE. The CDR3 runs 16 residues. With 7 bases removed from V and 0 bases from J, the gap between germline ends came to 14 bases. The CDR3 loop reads CASLGRGTSGANVLTF. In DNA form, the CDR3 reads TGTGCCAGCCTTGGTCGGGGTACCTCTGGGGCCAACGTCCTGACTTTC.

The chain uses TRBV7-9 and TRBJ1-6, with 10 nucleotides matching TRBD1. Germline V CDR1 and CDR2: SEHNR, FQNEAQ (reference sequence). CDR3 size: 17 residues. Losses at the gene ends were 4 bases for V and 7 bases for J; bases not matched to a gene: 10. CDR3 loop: CASSWGQGRVSNSPLHF. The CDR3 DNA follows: TGTGCCAGCAGCTGGGGACAGGGGCGAGTCTCGAATTCACCCCTCCACTTT. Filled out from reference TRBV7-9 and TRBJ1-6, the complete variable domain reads DTGVSQNPRHKITKRGQNVTFRCDPISEHNRLYWYRQTLGQGPEFLTYFQNEAQLEKSRLLSDRFSAERPKGSFSTLEIQRTEQGDSAMYLCASSWGQGRVSNSPLHFGNGTRLTVT.

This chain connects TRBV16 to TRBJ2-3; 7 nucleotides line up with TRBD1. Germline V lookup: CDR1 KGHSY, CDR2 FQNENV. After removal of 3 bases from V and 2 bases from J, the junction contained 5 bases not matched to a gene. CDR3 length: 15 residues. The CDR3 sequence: CASSQPGQATDTQYF. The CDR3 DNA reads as TGTGCCAGCAGCCAGCCAGGACAGGCCACAGATACGCAGTATTTT. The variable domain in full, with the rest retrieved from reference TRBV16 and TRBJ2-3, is GEEVAQTPKHLVRGEGQKAKLYCAPIKGHSYVFWYQQVLKNEFKFLISFQNENVFDETGMPKERFSAKCLPNSPCSLEIQATKLEDSAVYFCASSQPGQATDTQYFGPGTRLTVL.

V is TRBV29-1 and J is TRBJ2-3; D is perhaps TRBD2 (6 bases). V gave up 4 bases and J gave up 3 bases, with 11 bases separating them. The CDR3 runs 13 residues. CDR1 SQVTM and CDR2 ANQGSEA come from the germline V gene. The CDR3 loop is CSVGRDGTDTQYF. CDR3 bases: TGCAGCGTTGGGCGGGACGGAACAGATACGCAGTATTTT.

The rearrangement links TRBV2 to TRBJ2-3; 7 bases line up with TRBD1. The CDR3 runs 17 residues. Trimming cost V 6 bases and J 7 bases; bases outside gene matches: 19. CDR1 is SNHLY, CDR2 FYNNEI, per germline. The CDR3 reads CASSLGRQGSTQNTQYF. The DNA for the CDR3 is TGTGCCAGCAGCTTAGGCCGACAGGGTAGTACTCAAAATACGCAGTATTTT. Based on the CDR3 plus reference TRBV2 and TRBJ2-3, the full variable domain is EPEVTQTPSHQVTQMGQEVILRCVPISNHLYFYWYRQILGQKVEFLVSFYNNEISEKSEIFDDQFSVERPDGSNFTLKIRSTKLEDSAMYFCASSLGRQGSTQNTQYFGPGTRLTVL.

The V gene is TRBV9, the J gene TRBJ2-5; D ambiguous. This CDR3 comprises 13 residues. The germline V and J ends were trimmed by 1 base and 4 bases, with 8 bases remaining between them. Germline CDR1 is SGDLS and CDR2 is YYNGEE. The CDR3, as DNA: TGTGCCAGCAGCGTAATCCCGAGAGAGACCCAGTACTTC. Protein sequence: CASSVIPRETQYF.

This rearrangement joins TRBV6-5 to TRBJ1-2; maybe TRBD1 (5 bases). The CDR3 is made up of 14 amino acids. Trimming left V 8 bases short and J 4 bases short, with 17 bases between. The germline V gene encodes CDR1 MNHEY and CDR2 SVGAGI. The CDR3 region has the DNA TGTGCCAGCCTACCTAGGGGATTAAGCTATGGCTACACCTTC. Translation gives CASLPRGLSYGYTF.

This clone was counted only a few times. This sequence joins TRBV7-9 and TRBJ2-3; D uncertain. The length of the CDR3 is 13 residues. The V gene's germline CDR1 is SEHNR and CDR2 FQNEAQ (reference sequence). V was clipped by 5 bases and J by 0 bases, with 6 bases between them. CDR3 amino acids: CASSTYSTDTQYF. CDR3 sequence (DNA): TGTGCCAGCAGCACCTACAGCACAGATACGCAGTATTTT.

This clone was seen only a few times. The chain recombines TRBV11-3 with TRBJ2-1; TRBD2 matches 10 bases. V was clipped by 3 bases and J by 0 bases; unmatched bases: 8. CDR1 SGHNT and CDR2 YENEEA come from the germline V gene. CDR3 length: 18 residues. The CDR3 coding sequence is TGTGCCAGCAGCTTGGGACTAGCGTCAAGGGGCTCCTACAATGAGCAGTTCTTC. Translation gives CASSLGLASRGSYNEQFF.

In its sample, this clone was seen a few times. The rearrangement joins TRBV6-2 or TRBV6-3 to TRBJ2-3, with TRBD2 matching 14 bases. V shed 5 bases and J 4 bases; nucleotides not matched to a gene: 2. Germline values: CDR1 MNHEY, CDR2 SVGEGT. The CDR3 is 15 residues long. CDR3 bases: TGTGCCAGCAGTCTGACTAGCGGGGGGGCAGATACGCAGTATTTT. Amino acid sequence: CASSLTSGGADTQYF.

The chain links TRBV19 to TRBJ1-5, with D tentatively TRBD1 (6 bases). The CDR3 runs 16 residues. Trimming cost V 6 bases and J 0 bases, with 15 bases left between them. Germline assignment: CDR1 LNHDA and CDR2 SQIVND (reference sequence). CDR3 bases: TGTGCCAGTAGGACCTTCGGGACATCTAGCAATCAGCCCCAGCATTTT. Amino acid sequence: CASRTFGTSSNQPQHF.

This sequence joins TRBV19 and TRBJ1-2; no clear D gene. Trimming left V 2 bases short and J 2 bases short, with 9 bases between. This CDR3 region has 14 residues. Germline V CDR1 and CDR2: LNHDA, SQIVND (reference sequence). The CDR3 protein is CASSIPSGNYGYTF. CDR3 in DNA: TGTGCCAGTAGTATACCGTCGGGGAACTATGGCTACACCTTC.

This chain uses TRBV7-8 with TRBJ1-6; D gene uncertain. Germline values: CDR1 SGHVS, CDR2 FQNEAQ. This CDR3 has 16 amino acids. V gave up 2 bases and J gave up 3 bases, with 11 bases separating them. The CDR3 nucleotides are TGTGCCAGCAGCTTAATCGCGGAGGTCTATAATTCACCCCTCCACTTT. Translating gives CASSLIAEVYNSPLHF.

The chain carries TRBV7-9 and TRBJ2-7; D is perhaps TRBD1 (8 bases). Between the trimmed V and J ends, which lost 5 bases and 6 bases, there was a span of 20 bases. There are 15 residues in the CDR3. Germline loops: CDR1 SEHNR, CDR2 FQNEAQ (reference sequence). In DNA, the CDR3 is TGTGCCAGCAGCCCGGGAGGACAGGGCTTGAGCGAGCAGTACTTC. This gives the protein CASSPGGQGLSEQYF.